The rows below give T cell receptor delta chains drawn from one sample of a study of gamma-delta T cells after stem cell transplantation. TCRdb fed the RT-PCR reads to CATT. The sample lists under 4,500 delta-chain clones, 16% occurring once. Sequencing used gamma-delta T cells. These receptors were taken from a human donor. It is not recorded whose cells these are; they may come from a transplant donor. CDR3s leave out the opening cysteine and the closing phenylalanine or tryptophan.

15 | TRDV2 | ACDTVRDSWDTRQMF
18 | TRDV2 | ACSGLTGGSRSWDTRQMF
16 | TRDV2 | ACDTVTGGNSYTDKLI
16 | TRDV2 | ACDPAGDSRPYTDKLI
14 | TRDV2 | ACDEVGEPTTDKLI
16 | TRDV2 | ACDPVLGDTDYTDKLI
18 | TRDV2 | ACDTLVLGDTSWDTRQMF
16 | TRDV2 | ACDRLGDPYRYTDKLI
17 | TRDV2 | ACDPLDDEGDTNTDKLI
18 | TRDV2 | ACDPLLGDDSSWDTRQMF
13 | TRDV2 | ACDTVGSDTDKLI
17 | TRDV2 | ACDTVPGDTGQRTDKLI
14 | TRDV2 | ACDTLTGGYTDKLI
18 | TRDV2 | ACDTVSVLGDRGTDDKLI
16 | TRDV2 | ACDTLLSRGIYTDKLI
16 | TRDV2 | ACDTVGLGDTLTDKLI
18 | TRDV2 | ACETITVADRGNNTDTLI
19 | TRDV2 | ACDTLLGDTSREPIPDKLI
15 | TRDV2 | ACDPLVGDTDTDKLI
16 | TRDV2 | ACDAILGDTQFSDKLI
15 | TRDV2 | ACDGLQLGDENDKLI
16 | TRDV2 | ACDETLSWGIYRGKLI
12 | TRDV2 | ACDTIWNTDKLI